Below, 16 T cell receptor beta chains from the same sample are listed, as sequenced in a study of CD8 T cells in ankylosing spondylitis. TCRdb recomputed calls from the 5' RACE reads with MiXCR, one row per CDR3 protein. The repertoire holds 250,000 to 400,000 distinct CDR3 sequences, roughly 10% seen once, with about 10% in the top ten. Sequencing was carried out using blood, either unsorted or a sorted T cell fraction (not recorded which). These receptors all come from a female donor with ankylosing spondylitis or in good health (not recorded which).

In this sample, this clonotype turned up a few times. This rearrangement joins TRBV4-2 to TRBJ2-7; D is tentatively TRBD1 or TRBD2 (5 bases each). This CDR3 is built from 17 residues. V lost 3 bases and J lost 3, with 21 bases in between. Germline V lookup: CDR1 LGHNA, CDR2 YNFKEQ. The CDR3 region is CASSQSPHGTDYYEQYF. The CDR3 nucleotides are TGTGCCAGCAGCCAGTCTCCCCACGGGACGGATTACTACGAGCAGTACTTC.

This clonotype has at least ten counts. The J gene is TRBJ1-2, the V gene TRBV20-1, with TRBD1 matching over 8 bases. The CDR3 consists of 14 residues. CDR1 and CDR2 from the germline V gene are DFQATT and SNEGSKA (reference sequence). With 6 bases clipped from V and 1 base from J, the junction kept 7 bases outside the gene matches. CDR3 protein: CSAGQGGGNYGYTF. In nucleotides, the CDR3 is TGCAGTGCCGGACAGGGCGGGGGTAACTATGGCTACACCTTC.

This clonotype showed up just a few times. The J gene is TRBJ1-3, the V gene TRBV15; D may be TRBD1 (5 bases). The germline V gene has CDR1 LNHNV and CDR2 YYDKDF (reference sequence). CDR3 length equals 18 residues. Trimming shortened V by 3 bases and J by 0 bases, and 18 bases separated the two germline ends. Here the CDR3 DNA reads TGTGCCACCAGCAGTGCCGGGGACCTAAGTTTCTCTGGAAACACCATATATTTT. Its translation is CATSSAGDLSFSGNTIYF. Filled out from reference TRBV15 and TRBJ1-3, the complete variable domain reads DAMVIQNPRYQVTQFGKPVTLSCSQTLNHNVMYWYQQKSSQAPKLLFHYYDKDFNNEADTPDNFQSRRPNTSFCFLDIRSPGLGDTAMYLCATSSAGDLSFSGNTIYFGEGSWLTVV.

Many counts were recorded for this clonotype. The V gene is TRBV29-1, the J gene TRBJ2-7; 11 bases map to TRBD1. The CDR3 extends over 15 amino acids. Germline V gene data show CDR1 as SQVTM and CDR2 as ANQGSEA. Trimming took 1 base from V and 1 from J; bases not matched to a gene: 3. In DNA, the CDR3 is TGCAGCGTTGAAGGTGGGACAGGGGGTTCCTACGAGCAGTACTTC. Translation: CSVEGGTGGSYEQYF.

This clonotype was found many times. This rearrangement joins TRBV5-1 to TRBJ2-5; D remains ambiguous. This CDR3 spans 15 amino acids. Germline CDR1 SGHRS, CDR2 YFSETQ. V lost 0 bases, J lost 1 base, and 10 bases lay in between. DNA of the CDR3: TGCGCCAGCAGCTTGGGTGGTGGGTTCCAAGAGACCCAGTACTTC. The encoded protein is CASSLGGGFQETQYF.

This clonotype was detected many times. The chain carries TRBV5-1 and TRBJ2-1; possible D gene TRBD1, 5 bases. This CDR3 is built from 15 residues. Germline-derived CDR1 and CDR2 are SGHRS and YFSETQ. The V end was cut by 0 bases, the J end by 1 base, with 8 bases between. CDR3 region: CASSLETASYNEQFF. The CDR3, as DNA: TGCGCCAGCAGCTTGGAGACAGCGTCCTACAATGAGCAGTTCTTC. The complete variable domain, with remaining parts taken from reference TRBV5-1 and TRBJ2-1, reads KAGVTQTPRYLIKTRGQQVTLSCSPISGHRSVSWYQQTPGQGLQFLFEYFSETQRNKGNFPGRFSGRQFSNSRSEMNVSTLELGDSALYLCASSLETASYNEQFFGPGTRLTVL.

The V and J genes are TRBV20-1 and TRBJ2-1, with D maybe TRBD2 (6 bases). The V gene's germline CDR1 is DFQATT and CDR2 SNEGSKA (reference sequence). V was clipped by 6 bases and J by 4 bases, with 19 bases between them. This CDR3 has 15 residues. The CDR3: CSAPTGGTAYNEQFF. The CDR3 region has the DNA TGCAGTGCCCCTACTGGGGGGACTGCTTACAATGAGCAGTTCTTC.

This clonotype came up a few times. The chain has TRBV7-2 and TRBJ1-6; D is unresolved. Germline lookup yields CDR1 SGHTA and CDR2 FQGNSA. The CDR3 contains 14 residues. The V end lost 4 bases, the J end lost 7 bases, and 11 bases lay between the germline ends. The CDR3 region is CASSSGSLNSPLHF. The CDR3 DNA reads TGTGCCAGCAGCTCGGGGAGCTTGAATTCACCCCTCCACTTT.

This clonotype was observed at least ten times. The CDR3 nucleotides are TGCGCCAGCAGTTTATCCGGGACTAGCCATGGTGAGCAGTTCTTC. Translated, it gives CASSLSGTSHGEQFF. The V call is TRBV10-1, the J call TRBJ2-1; 9 bases match TRBD2. The CDR3 extends over 15 amino acids. Germline loops: CDR1 WNHNN, CDR2 SYGVQD (reference sequence). Trimming removed 5 bases from V and 9 bases from J; junction bases left unmatched: 11.

This clonotype was recorded many times. CDR3 protein: CSARYGIYEQYF. CDR3 DNA sequence: TGCAGTGCTAGATACGGAATCTACGAGCAGTACTTC. The chain employs TRBV20-1 and TRBJ2-7, with no clear D. CDR1 is DFQATT, CDR2 SNEGSKA, per germline (reference sequence). This CDR3 spans 12 amino acids. V was pared by 2 bases and J by 3 bases, with 8 bases between.

This clonotype was found many times. This chain connects TRBV6-2 or TRBV6-3 to TRBJ1-3; perhaps TRBD1 as D (5 bases). Trimming took 5 bases from V and 1 from J, leaving 15 bases between them. Germline assignment: CDR1 MNHEY and CDR2 SVGEGT. The CDR3 has 16 amino acids. CDR3 amino acids: CASSLLQGSSGNTIYF. CDR3 sequence (DNA): TGTGCCAGCAGTCTCCTCCAGGGATCTTCTGGAAACACCATATATTTT.

This clonotype was picked up many times. The chain recombines TRBV5-4 with TRBJ2-1, with a weak D call TRBD1 (5 bases). Germline CDR1 and CDR2: SGHNT and YYREEE (reference sequence). This CDR3 has 13 amino acids. Trimming removed 4 bases at V and 4 bases at J, with 9 bases between. This CDR3 reads CASSPRDYNEQFF. DNA for the CDR3: TGTGCCAGCAGCCCCAGGGATTACAATGAGCAGTTCTTC. The full variable domain, with the rest looked up from reference TRBV5-4 and TRBJ2-1, is ETGVTQSPTHLIKTRGQQVTLRCSSQSGHNTVSWYQQALGQGPQFIFQYYREEENGRGNFPPRFSGLQFPNYSSELNVNALELDDSALYLCASSPRDYNEQFFGPGTRLTVL.

The chain has TRBV6-2 or TRBV6-3 and TRBJ2-1; 12 bases map to TRBD2. The CDR3 contains 16 residues. J gave up 4 bases and V 6 bases, and 7 bases lay outside the gene matches. From germline, CDR1 is MNHEY and CDR2 SVGEGT. In nucleotides, the CDR3 is TGTGCCAGCAGACGCATCCTAGCGGGGGGGTACAATGAGCAGTTCTTC. This sequence encodes CASRRILAGGYNEQFF.

This clonotype appeared many times. V gene TRBV7-2 combines with J gene TRBJ2-1; D is unclear. With 1 base removed from V and 6 bases from J, the gap between germline ends came to 7 bases. Looked up from germline, CDR1 is SGHTA and CDR2 is FQGNSA. The CDR3 is 13 residues long. CDR3 nucleotide sequence: TGTGCCAGCAGCTTAGGTGCGGTCAATGAGCAGTTCTTC. Translating gives CASSLGAVNEQFF. Variable domain in full (rest from reference TRBV7-2 and TRBJ2-1): GAGVSQSPSNKVTEKGKDVELRCDPISGHTALYWYRQSLGQGLEFLIYFQGNSAPDKSGLPSDRFSAERTGGSVSTLTIQRTQQEDSAVYLCASSLGAVNEQFFGPGTRLTVL.

The sample holds many counts of this clonotype. The chain couples TRBV5-6 to TRBJ1-1, with 10 bases that match TRBD1. J lost 3 bases, V lost 4 bases, and 6 bases had no gene match. Germline CDR1 reads SGHDT; CDR2 reads YYEEEE. The CDR3 spans 15 residues. CDR3 loop: CASSARQGADTEAFF. CDR3 bases: TGTGCCAGCAGCGCGCGACAGGGGGCTGACACTGAAGCTTTCTTT.

This clonotype was counted ten times or more. The chain links TRBV5-1 to TRBJ2-1, with 12 bases identical to TRBD2. This CDR3 has 15 amino acids. The V and J ends lost 0 bases and 11 bases, in that order; junction bases with no gene match: 6. Germline V CDR1 and CDR2: SGHRS, YFSETQ. CDR3 DNA: TGCGCCAGCAGCTTGGATCTAGCGGGGGGGCGGCAGCAGTTCTTC. Amino acids: CASSLDLAGGRQQFF.